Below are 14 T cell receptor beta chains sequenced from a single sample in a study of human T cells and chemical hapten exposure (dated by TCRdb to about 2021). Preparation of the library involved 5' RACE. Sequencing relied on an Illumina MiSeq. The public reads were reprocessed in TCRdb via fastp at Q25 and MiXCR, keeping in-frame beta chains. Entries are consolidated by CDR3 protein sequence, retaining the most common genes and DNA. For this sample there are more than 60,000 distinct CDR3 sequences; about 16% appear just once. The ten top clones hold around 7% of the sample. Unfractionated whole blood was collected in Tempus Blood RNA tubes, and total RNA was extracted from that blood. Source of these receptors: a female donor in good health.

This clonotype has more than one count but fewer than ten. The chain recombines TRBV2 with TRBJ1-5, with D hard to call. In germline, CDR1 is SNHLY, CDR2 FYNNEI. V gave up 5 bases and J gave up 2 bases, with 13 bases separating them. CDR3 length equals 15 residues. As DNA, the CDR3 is TGTGCCAGCAGTCCCTCTCCCGGTGGCAATCAGCCCCAGCATTTT. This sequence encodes CASSPSPGGNQPQHF.

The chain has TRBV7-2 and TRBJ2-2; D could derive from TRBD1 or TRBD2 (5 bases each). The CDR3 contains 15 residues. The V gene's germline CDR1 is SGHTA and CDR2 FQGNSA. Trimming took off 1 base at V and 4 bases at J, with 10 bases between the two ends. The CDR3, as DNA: TGTGCCAGCAGCTTAGGAGGGGCGGTCACCGGGGAGCTGTTTTTT. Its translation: CASSLGGAVTGELFF.

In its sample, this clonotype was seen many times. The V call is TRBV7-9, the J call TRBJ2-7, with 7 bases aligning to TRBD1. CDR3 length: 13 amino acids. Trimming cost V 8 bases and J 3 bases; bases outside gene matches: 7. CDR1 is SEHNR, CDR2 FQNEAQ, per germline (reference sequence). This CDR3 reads CASDLGGDYEQYF. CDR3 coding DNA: TGTGCCAGCGACTTAGGGGGCGACTACGAGCAGTACTTC.

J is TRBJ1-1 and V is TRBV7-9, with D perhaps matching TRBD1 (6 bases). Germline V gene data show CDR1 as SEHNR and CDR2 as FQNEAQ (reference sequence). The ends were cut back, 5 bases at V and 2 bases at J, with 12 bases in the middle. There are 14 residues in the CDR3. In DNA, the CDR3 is TGTGCCAGCAGCCAGGGGAGGTTAAACACTGAAGCTTTCTTT. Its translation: CASSQGRLNTEAFF.

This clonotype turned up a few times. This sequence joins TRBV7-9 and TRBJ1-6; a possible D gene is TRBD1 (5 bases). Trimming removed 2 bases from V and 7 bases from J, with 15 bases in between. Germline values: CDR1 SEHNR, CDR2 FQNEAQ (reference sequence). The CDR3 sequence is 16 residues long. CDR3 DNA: TGTGCCAGCAGCTTAAGCGGGGGAATAAAGAATTCACCCCTCCACTTT. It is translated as CASSLSGGIKNSPLHF.

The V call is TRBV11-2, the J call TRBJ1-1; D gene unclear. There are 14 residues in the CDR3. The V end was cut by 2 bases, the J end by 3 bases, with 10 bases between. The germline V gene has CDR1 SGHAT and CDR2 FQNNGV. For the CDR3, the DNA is TGTGCCAGCAGCTTAACCGGACCCGACACTGAAGCTTTCTTT. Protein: CASSLTGPDTEAFF.

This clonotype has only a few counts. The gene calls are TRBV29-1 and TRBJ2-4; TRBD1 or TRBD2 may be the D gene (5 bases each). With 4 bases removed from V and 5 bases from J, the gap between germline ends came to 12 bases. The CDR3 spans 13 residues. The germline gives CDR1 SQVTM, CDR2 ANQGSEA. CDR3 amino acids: CSVASGGQNIQYF. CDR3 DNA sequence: TGCAGCGTTGCGTCTGGGGGACAAAACATTCAGTACTTC.

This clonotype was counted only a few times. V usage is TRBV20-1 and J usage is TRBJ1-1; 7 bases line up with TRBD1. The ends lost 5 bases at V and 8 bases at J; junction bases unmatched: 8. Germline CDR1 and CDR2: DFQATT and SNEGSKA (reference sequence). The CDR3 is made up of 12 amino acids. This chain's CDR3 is CSASDRAGEAFF. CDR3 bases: TGCAGTGCTTCTGACAGGGCTGGGGAAGCTTTCTTT.

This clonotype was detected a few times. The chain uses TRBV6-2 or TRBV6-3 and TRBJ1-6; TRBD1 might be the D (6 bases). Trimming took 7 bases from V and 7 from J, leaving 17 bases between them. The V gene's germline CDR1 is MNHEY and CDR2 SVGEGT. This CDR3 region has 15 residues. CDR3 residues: CASTDTGARNSPLHF. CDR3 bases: TGTGCCAGCACCGACACGGGGGCAAGGAATTCACCCCTCCACTTT.

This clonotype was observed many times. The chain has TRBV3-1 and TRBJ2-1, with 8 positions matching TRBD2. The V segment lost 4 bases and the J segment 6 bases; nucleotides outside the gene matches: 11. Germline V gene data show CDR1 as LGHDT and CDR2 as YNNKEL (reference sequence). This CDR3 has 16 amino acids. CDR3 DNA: TGTGCCAGCAGCCCAAAAACTAGCGGCCTACGCAATGAGCAGTTCTTC. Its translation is CASSPKTSGLRNEQFF.

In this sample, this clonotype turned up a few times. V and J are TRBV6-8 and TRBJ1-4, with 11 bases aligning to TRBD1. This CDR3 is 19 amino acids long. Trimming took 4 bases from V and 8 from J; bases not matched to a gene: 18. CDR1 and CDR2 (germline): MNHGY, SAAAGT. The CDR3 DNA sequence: TGTGCCAGCAGTTTTAATTTAGGAACCGCGGACAGGGGGCACGAAAAACTGTTTTTT. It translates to CASSFNLGTADRGHEKLFF.

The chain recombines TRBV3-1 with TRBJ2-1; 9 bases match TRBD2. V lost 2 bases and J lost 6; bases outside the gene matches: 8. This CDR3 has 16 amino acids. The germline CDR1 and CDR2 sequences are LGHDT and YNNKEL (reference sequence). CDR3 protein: CASSQPGLASVNEQFF. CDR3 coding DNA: TGTGCCAGCAGCCAACCGGGACTAGCTAGCGTCAATGAGCAGTTCTTC.

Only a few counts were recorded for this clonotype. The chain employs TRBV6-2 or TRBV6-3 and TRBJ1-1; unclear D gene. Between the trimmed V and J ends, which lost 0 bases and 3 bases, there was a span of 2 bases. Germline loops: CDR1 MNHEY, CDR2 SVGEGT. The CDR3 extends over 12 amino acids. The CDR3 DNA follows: TGTGCCAGCAGTTACTCCGACACTGAAGCTTTCTTT. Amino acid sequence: CASSYSDTEAFF.

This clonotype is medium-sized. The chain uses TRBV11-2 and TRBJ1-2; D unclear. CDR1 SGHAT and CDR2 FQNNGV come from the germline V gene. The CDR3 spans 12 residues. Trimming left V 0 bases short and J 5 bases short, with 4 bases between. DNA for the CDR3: TGTGCCAGCAGCTTAGATGGTTATGGCTACACCTTC. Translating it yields CASSLDGYGYTF.